These T cell receptor beta chains were read from a single sample in a study of Graves' ophthalmopathy and Graves' hyperthyroidism. MiXCR, applied by TCRdb to the multiplex PCR reads, yields one record per CDR3 protein. The sample holds 600,000 to 950,000 distinct CDR3 sequences, roughly 40% seen once. The sequenced sample consisted of peripheral blood. These receptors were taken from an adult man with Graves' ophthalmopathy. Each CDR3 is given with its conserved first and last residue. A D gene is named only where the DNA matches it firmly. Expanded clones get a size class; other rows say once, few or many, or leave the size out.

TRBJ2-1 | NA | TRBV7-9 | NA | CASSFSRERIHEQFF | TGTGCCAGCAGCTTTAGCCGGGAACGCATCCATGAGCAGTTCTTC
TRBJ1-4 | NA | TRBV29-1 | TRBD1 | CSAQGGTGEKLFF | TGCAGCGCCCAAGGAGGGACAGGGGAAAAACTGTTTTTT
TRBJ1-2 | few | TRBV7-2 | NA | CASSLMEGEGYTF | TGTGCCAGCAGCTTAATGGAGGGGGAAGGCTACACCTTC
TRBJ1-3 | NA | TRBV25-1 | NA | CASSRTQGLSGNTIYF | TGTGCCAGCAGCCGTACCCAGGGTCTCTCTGGAAACACCATATATTTT
TRBJ1-5 | few | TRBV7-9 | TRBD1 | CASSPRGTGVVFRNQPQHF | TGTGCCAGCAGCCCTAGGGGGACAGGGGTTGTTTTTAGGAATCAGCCCCAGCATTTT
TRBJ2-5 | NA | TRBV5-4 | NA | CASSSLWASQGETRYF | TGTGCCAGCAGCTCCCTTTGGGCCAGCCAAGGAGAGACCCGGTACTTC
TRBJ1-6 | NA | TRBV9 | NA | CASSPGPVRNSPLHF | TGTGCCAGCAGCCCGGGACCCGTTCGCAATTCACCCCTCCACTTT
TRBJ2-7 | NA | TRBV6-5 | NA | CASSSTETEPPYEQYF | TGTGCCAGCAGTTCGACTGAGACAGAGCCACCCTACGAGCAGTACTTC
TRBJ2-5 | few | TRBV6-5 | NA | CASRATGQGETQYF | TGTGCCAGCAGGGCAACAGGGCAGGGGGAGACCCAGTACTTC
TRBJ1-2 | NA | TRBV20-1 | NA | CSARVALINYGYTF | TGCAGTGCTAGAGTCGCGTTGATTAACTATGGCTACACCTTC
TRBJ1-5 | NA | TRBV2 | TRBD1 | CASTGTATQPQHF | TGTGCCAGCACCGGGACAGCGACTCAGCCCCAGCATTTT
TRBJ2-7 | many | TRBV5-1 | TRBD1 | CASSQGQGEYEQYF | TGCGCCAGCAGCCAGGGACAGGGAGAGTACGAGCAGTACTTC
TRBJ2-5 | many | TRBV29-1 | NA | CSVEMGGETQYF | TGCAGCGTTGAGATGGGGGGCGAGACCCAGTACTTC
TRBJ1-5 | NA | TRBV7-9 | TRBD1 | CASSITGTGGPHQPQHF | TGTGCCAGCAGCATCACCGGGACAGGGGGTCCCCATCAGCCCCAGCATTTT
TRBJ2-2 | many | TRBV7-9 | NA | CASSLGRTNTGELFF | TGTGCCAGCAGCTTAGGGCGGACGAACACCGGGGAGCTGTTTTTT
TRBJ2-7 | many | TRBV29-1 | NA | CSVVQGSYEQYF | TGCAGCGTTGTCCAGGGTTCCTACGAGCAGTACTTC
TRBJ1-6 | few | TRBV20-1 | TRBD1 | CSASDVLSTGGINSPLHF | TGCAGTGCTAGTGATGTCTTGTCGACAGGGGGGATTAATTCACCCCTCCACTTT
TRBJ2-7 | NA | TRBV29-1 | NA | CSVVKPLSSYEQYF | TGCAGCGTCGTGAAACCACTTAGCTCCTACGAGCAGTACTTC
TRBJ2-5 | NA | TRBV20-1 | TRBD2 | CSTRAGLAGVQETQYF | TGCAGTACTAGAGCCGGACTAGCGGGAGTTCAAGAGACCCAGTACTTC
TRBJ2-2 | NA | TRBV25-1 | NA | CASSSYERANTGELFF | TGTGCCAGCAGTTCCTACGAGCGGGCAAACACCGGGGAGCTGTTTTTT
TRBJ2-6 | NA | TRBV10-3 | NA | CAISESPEAYVLTF | TGTGCCATCAGTGAGTCGCCAGAGGCCTACGTCCTGACTTTC
TRBJ1-5 | many | TRBV2 | NA | CASSTSTAGFQPQHF | TGTGCCAGCAGTACCTCTACGGCGGGGTTTCAGCCCCAGCATTTT
TRBJ1-5 | many | TRBV19 | TRBD1 | CASSLDRGNQPQHF | TGTGCCAGCAGTCTTGACAGGGGCAATCAGCCCCAGCATTTT
TRBJ2-7 | NA | TRBV19 | TRBD2 | CASSIMAGDSYEQYF | TGTGCCAGTAGTATTATGGCGGGGGACTCCTACGAGCAGTACTTC
TRBJ2-7 | few | TRBV12-3/TRBV12-4 | TRBD2 | CASRMGLASYEQYF | TGTGCCAGCAGAATGGGACTAGCCAGCTACGAGCAGTACTTC
TRBJ2-7 | many | TRBV7-2 | TRBD2 | CASSLLFAGAYEQYF | TGTGCCAGCAGCTTACTTTTCGCGGGGGCCTACGAGCAGTACTTC
TRBJ1-2 | few | TRBV2 | NA | CASSWASGSGYTF | TGTGCCAGCAGTTGGGCCTCAGGCTCTGGCTACACCTTC
TRBJ2-7 | NA | TRBV3-1 | NA | CASSPLQGTYEQYF | TGTGCCAGCAGCCCCTTGCAGGGGACCTACGAGCAGTACTTC
TRBJ2-7 | many | TRBV16 | NA | CASSQSRIHEQYF | TGTGCCAGCAGCCAATCCCGTATCCACGAGCAGTACTTC
TRBJ1-1 | many | TRBV29-1 | NA | CSVRGGGGGAFF | TGCAGCGTGAGAGGCGGGGGAGGGGGAGCTTTCTTT
TRBJ1-6 | many | TRBV11-2 | TRBD1 | CASSLAAQGARSPLHF | TGTGCCAGCAGCTTAGCCGCACAGGGGGCGCGCTCACCCCTCCACTTT
TRBJ2-5 | NA | TRBV7-7 | NA | CASSDNRVGETQYF | TGTGCCAGCAGCGACAATAGGGTTGGAGAGACCCAGTACTTC
TRBJ2-5 | NA | TRBV2 | NA | CASSPPGHQETQYF | TGTGCCAGCAGCCCCCCGGGACACCAAGAGACCCAGTACTTC
TRBJ1-5 | few | TRBV20-1 | TRBD1 | CSALDRGINQPQHF | TGCAGTGCCCTCGACAGGGGGATCAATCAGCCCCAGCATTTT
TRBJ2-7 | many | TRBV25-1 | TRBD1 | CASRGTASYEQYF | TGTGCCAGCAGAGGGACAGCCTCCTACGAGCAGTACTTC
TRBJ2-5 | NA | TRBV4-1 | NA | CASSPWSRETQYF | TGCGCCAGCAGCCCATGGTCGAGGGAGACCCAGTACTTC
TRBJ1-3 | NA | TRBV20-1 | NA | CSANPRASSGNTIYF | TGCAGTGCCAATCCCAGGGCAAGCTCTGGAAACACCATATATTTT
TRBJ2-7 | NA | TRBV6-5 | NA | CASSYRPGGYEQYF | TGTGCCAGCAGTTATCGCCCAGGGGGGTACGAGCAGTACTTC
TRBJ2-7 | NA | TRBV20-1 | TRBD1 | CSSFNDRGSYEQYF | TGCAGTTCCTTTAACGACAGGGGGTCCTACGAGCAGTACTTC
TRBJ1-4 | NA | TRBV10-3 | NA | CAISEGRRGVDEKLFF | TGTGCCATCAGTGAGGGCCGTCGGGGCGTTGACGAAAAACTGTTTTTT
TRBJ1-2 | NA | TRBV15 | NA | CATSSPGGLYGYTF | TGTGCCACCAGCTCCCCAGGAGGCCTCTATGGCTACACCTTC
TRBJ1-4 | NA | TRBV10-3 | TRBD1 | CASSPTGKSGRKLFF | TGTGCCAGCAGCCCGACAGGGAAAAGTGGTCGAAAACTGTTTTTT
TRBJ1-2 | NA | TRBV9 | NA | CASSPRQTDGYTF | TGTGCCAGCTCACCGAGACAGACAGATGGCTACACCTTC
TRBJ2-5 | once | TRBV5-1 | TRBD1 | CASSFRGKGAKETQYF | TGCGCCAGCAGCTTCAGGGGGAAAGGGGCAAAAGAGACCCAGTACTTC
TRBJ1-2 | NA | TRBV25-1 | NA | CASLGLRIYGYTF | TGTGCCAGTCTCGGTTTGCGGATTTATGGCTACACCTTC
TRBJ1-2 | many | TRBV9 | NA | CASSVGFDYGYTF | TGTGCCAGCAGCGTGGGATTCGACTATGGCTACACCTTC
TRBJ2-7 | few | TRBV29-1 | NA | CSVQGVNSYEQYF | TGCAGCGTTCAGGGAGTAAACAGCTACGAGCAGTACTTC
TRBJ2-6 | many | TRBV10-3 | TRBD1 | CAISAGQGLKTSGANVLTF | TGTGCCATCAGCGCGGGACAGGGGTTGAAGACCTCTGGGGCCAACGTCCTGACTTTC
TRBJ2-7 | NA | TRBV12-1 | NA | CASPPGQGHEQYF | TGTGCCAGCCCTCCGGGACAGGGGCACGAGCAGTACTTC
TRBJ1-4 | NA | TRBV7-9 | NA | CASSLAGVSGKLFF | TGTGCCAGCAGCTTAGCGGGGGTCTCGGGAAAACTGTTTTTT
TRBJ2-7 | NA | TRBV6-1 | TRBD1 | CASCANYLDRGQYF | TGTGCCAGCTGCGCCAACTACCTGGACAGGGGGCAGTACTTC
TRBJ2-7 | few | TRBV6-1 | TRBD1 | CASTPVRDSSYEQYF | TGTGCCAGCACTCCCGTCCGGGACAGCTCCTACGAGCAGTACTTC